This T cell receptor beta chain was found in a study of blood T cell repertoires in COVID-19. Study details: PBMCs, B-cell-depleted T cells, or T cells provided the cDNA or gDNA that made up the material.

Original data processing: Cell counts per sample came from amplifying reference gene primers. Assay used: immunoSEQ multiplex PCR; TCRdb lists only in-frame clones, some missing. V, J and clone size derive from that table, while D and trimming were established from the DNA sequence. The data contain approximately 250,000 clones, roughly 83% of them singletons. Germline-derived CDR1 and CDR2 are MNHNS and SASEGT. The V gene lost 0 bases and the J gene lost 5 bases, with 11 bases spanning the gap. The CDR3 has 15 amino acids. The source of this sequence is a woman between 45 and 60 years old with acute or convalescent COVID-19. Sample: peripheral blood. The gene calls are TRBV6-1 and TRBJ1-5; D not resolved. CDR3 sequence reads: CASSEAIALHQPQHF. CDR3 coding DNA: TGTGCCAGCAGTGAAGCGATAGCTTTGCATCAGCCCCAGCATTTT.